This T cell receptor beta chain was identified in a study of T cell repertoires in cytomegalovirus infection (dated by TCRdb to the late 2010s). Regarding the study in general: Recently identified HLA-C-restricted CMV epitopes, whose presentation resists viral immunomodulation, were targeted by peptide stimulations together with well-studied HLA-B-restricted epitopes. The HLA type of each donor mattered for the analysis, because public TCR beta signatures pointed to carriage of CMV infection along with the matching HLA type. The research as a whole found: Cumulative frequency of public TCR beta family members discriminated carriers of CMV infection plus the relevant HLA type in this cohort and an independent approximately 400-donor cohort. In the ex vivo response, HLA-C-restricted CMV-specific TCR beta clonotypes were dominant, and in two of eight donors the single most frequent clonotype came from this HLA-C-restricted group.

The CDR3 has 11 amino acids, counting the end cysteine and phenylalanine. The read is trimmed to its CDR3 DNA, 33 bases read in frame from base 1. Trimming costs V 8 bases and J 1 base, and their ends lie 5 bases apart. TCRdb lists the instrument as Illumina HiSeq 1500. In-frame beta chains were kept once TCRdb had trimmed the public reads at Q25 with fastp and called clones with MiXCR. Duplicate CDR3 protein sequences are folded into a single record with the most common DNA and genes. The sample table records about 130,000 distinct CDR3 sequences; 32% of these occur just once. Together, the top ten hold 45% to 60% of the sample. Comments on this clonotype: Its antigen has not been determined. There are no base qualities to consult, and no much larger clone falls within one base.

The sample's treatment or condition, from its label and the paper: in vitro stimulation with specific CMV peptide epitopes to enrich CMV-specific T cells. The chain was built from TRBV12-3 or TRBV12-4 and TRBJ1-1, with the D gene uncertain. The sequence was obtained from a human donor in good health (CMV status not recorded). Some clones in this sample may be carry-over from other donors' samples. This specimen was CD8+ T cells from cultured PBMCs, taken from culture after CMV antigen stimulation. Here the CDR3 is given as CASGENTEAFF. The sequence in DNA is TGTGCCAGCGGAGAGAACACTGAAGCTTTCTTT.